These 9 T cell receptor beta chains came from one sample sequenced in a study of OX40 agonist ivuxolimab in advanced cancers. This table comes from immunoSEQ multiplex PCR, and its TCRdb copy is limited to in-frame clones, with some not included. The table has 90,000 to 100,000 clones, about four fifths seen once. Material: CD4+ or CD8+ T cells sorted from blood, obtained in a trial of the OX40 agonist ivuxolimab. The receptor source for this set is an adult with an advanced solid tumor such as melanoma, head and neck, liver or kidney cancer.

The V call is TRBV6-6, the J call TRBJ1-1; TRBD1 aligns across 7 bases. Germline CDR1 reads MNHNY; CDR2 reads SVGAGI (reference sequence). V was pared by 2 bases and J by 1 base, with 1 base of the junction left unmatched. The CDR3 covers 14 residues. In DNA form, the CDR3 reads TGTGCCAGCAGTTACGACAGGGCGAACACTGAAGCTTTCTTT. Its protein product is CASSYDRANTEAFF.

The chain links TRBV5-6 to TRBJ2-7, with 9 nucleotides matching TRBD1. V shed 2 bases, J shed 4 bases, and the junction held 1 base outside the gene matches. Germline V gene sequence: CDR1 SGHDT, CDR2 YYEEEE. This CDR3 spans 13 amino acids. The CDR3 DNA follows: TGTGCCAGCAGCTTACAGGGGGCGTACGAGCAGTACTTC. It yields the protein CASSLQGAYEQYF.

The gene calls are TRBV5-8 and TRBJ2-3, with D perhaps matching TRBD1 (5 bases). There are 14 residues in the CDR3. The germline V and J ends were trimmed by 4 bases and 1 base, with 10 bases remaining between them. Germline CDR1 and CDR2: SGHTS and YDEGEE. The CDR3 protein is CASSVRRGTDTQYF. DNA of the CDR3: TGTGCCAGCAGCGTTCGCAGGGGCACAGATACGCAGTATTTT.

The chain joins TRBV30 to TRBJ1-1, with D possibly matching TRBD1 (6 bases). V was cut by 0 bases and J by 3 bases, with 14 bases left in between. Germline V gene lookup returns CDR1 GTSNPN and CDR2 SVGIG (reference sequence). The CDR3 spans 15 residues. The CDR3 region is CAWSVPTGVYTEAFF. In DNA form, the CDR3 reads TGTGCCTGGAGTGTGCCGACAGGCGTATACACTGAAGCTTTCTTT.

The chain carries TRBV9 and TRBJ1-3; no definite D call. This CDR3 contains 16 residues. From germline, CDR1 is SGDLS and CDR2 YYNGEE. V lost 3 bases and J lost 0, with 13 bases in between. DNA for the CDR3: TGTGCCAGCAGCGCTCGGGCCTCTGGCTCTGGAAACACCATATATTTT. This translates into CASSARASGSGNTIYF.

The CDR3, as DNA: TGCGCCAGCAGCCAAGATCTGAACACTGAAGCTTTCTTT. Protein: CASSQDLNTEAFF. The chain combines TRBV4-1 with TRBJ1-1, with D unresolved. Germline lookup yields CDR1 MGHRA and CDR2 YSYEKL. The V end lost 0 bases, the J end lost 0 bases, and 2 bases lay between the germline ends. This CDR3 region has 13 residues.

In DNA, the CDR3 is TGTGCCAGCAGACCCCTGACTCGGAACACCGGGGAGCTGTTTTTT. Protein sequence: CASRPLTRNTGELFF. This chain connects TRBV11-2 to TRBJ2-2; D uncertain. Germline loops: CDR1 SGHAT, CDR2 FQNNGV. The CDR3 is 15 residues long. Trimming cost V 6 bases and J 1 base, with 12 bases left between them.

The rearrangement joins TRBV4-1 to TRBJ2-2, with 9 bases that match TRBD2. Trimming at V came to 2 bases and at J to 2 bases, leaving 3 bases not matched to a gene. CDR3 length: 16 residues. Germline CDR1 and CDR2: MGHRA and YSYEKL. The CDR3 DNA reads as TGCGCCAGCAGCCAATATAGCGGGAGTAACACCGGGGAGCTGTTTTTT. Residues: CASSQYSGSNTGELFF.

The chain joins TRBV5-4 to TRBJ2-5, with D perhaps TRBD2 (5 bases). Trimming stripped 4 bases from V and 0 bases from J, with 10 bases between. Looked up from germline, CDR1 is SGHNT and CDR2 is YYREEE (reference sequence). This CDR3 is built from 14 residues. The CDR3 here is CASSTTLDQETQYF. In DNA, the CDR3 is TGTGCCAGCAGCACCACACTAGACCAAGAGACCCAGTACTTC.